A selection of T cell receptor beta chains follows, all from one sample in a study of post-analysis software for immune sequencing data. Each CDR3 protein gets one entry after TCRdb re-called the PCR reads with MiXCR. The sample lists about 800,000 distinct CDR3 sequences; roughly 27% were seen once. The sample was blood. All receptors come from a girl aged 10-17 years with multiple sclerosis. CDR3s include the opening cysteine and the closing phenylalanine or tryptophan. The D gene is left open where the match is weak. The listing skips clone size in some rows; elsewhere it reads once, few, many or a size class.

D gene: -
J gene: TRBJ2-7
clone size: few
V gene: TRBV28
CDR3 protein: CASSGAVTYEQYF
CDR3 DNA: TGTGCCAGCAGTGGGGCCGTTACCTACGAGCAGTACTTC

D gene: -
J gene: TRBJ1-1
clone size: -
V gene: TRBV12-3/TRBV12-4
CDR3 protein: CASSFGYTEAFF
CDR3 DNA: TGTGCCAGCAGTTTTGGCTACACTGAAGCTTTCTTT

D gene: -
J gene: TRBJ1-1
clone size: -
V gene: TRBV5-1
CDR3 protein: CASGELGGSKSEAFF
CDR3 DNA: TGCGCCAGCGGGGAACTAGGGGGTTCAAAGTCTGAAGCTTTCTTT

D gene: TRBD1
J gene: TRBJ2-3
clone size: many
V gene: TRBV5-1
CDR3 protein: CASSLEGAGTDTQYF
CDR3 DNA: TGCGCCAGCAGCTTGGAGGGGGCAGGCACAGATACGCAGTATTTT

D gene: -
J gene: TRBJ2-7
clone size: few
V gene: TRBV5-6
CDR3 protein: CASSFLLGEQYF
CDR3 DNA: TGTGCCAGCAGCTTCCTATTGGGCGAGCAGTACTTC

D gene: -
J gene: TRBJ2-1
clone size: -
V gene: TRBV9
CDR3 protein: CASSGENGGEQFF
CDR3 DNA: TGTGCCAGCAGCGGGGAGAACGGTGGTGAGCAGTTCTTC

D gene: -
J gene: TRBJ2-5
clone size: once
V gene: TRBV2
CDR3 protein: CATYGQMETQYF
CDR3 DNA: TGTGCCACCTACGGACAGATGGAGACCCAGTACTTC

D gene: -
J gene: TRBJ1-1
clone size: once
V gene: TRBV7-9
CDR3 protein: CASSWAGMNTEAFF
CDR3 DNA: TGTGCCAGCAGCTGGGCAGGGATGAACACTGAAGCTTTCTTT

D gene: -
J gene: TRBJ2-5
clone size: -
V gene: TRBV7-2
CDR3 protein: CASSEVSRGSETQYF
CDR3 DNA: TGTGCCAGCAGCGAAGTCTCGAGGGGGTCGGAGACCCAGTACTTC

D gene: TRBD2
J gene: TRBJ2-1
clone size: -
V gene: TRBV10-3
CDR3 protein: CAILAGTSVYNEQFF
CDR3 DNA: TGTGCCATCCTGGCCGGGACTAGCGTCTACAATGAGCAGTTCTTC

D gene: -
J gene: TRBJ2-3
clone size: -
V gene: TRBV20-1
CDR3 protein: CSARGSTPLSDTQYF
CDR3 DNA: TGCAGTGCTAGGGGATCTACTCCTTTGTCCGATACGCAGTATTTT

D gene: TRBD1
J gene: TRBJ1-5
clone size: -
V gene: TRBV29-1
CDR3 protein: CSALPGGDQPQHF
CDR3 DNA: TGCAGCGCCCTCCCAGGGGGGGACCAGCCCCAGCATTTT

D gene: -
J gene: TRBJ1-4
clone size: few
V gene: TRBV6-5
CDR3 protein: CASSSVQGTGGEKLFF
CDR3 DNA: TGTGCCAGCAGTTCCGTTCAGGGAACTGGGGGCGAAAAACTGTTTTTT

D gene: -
J gene: TRBJ2-3
clone size: few
V gene: TRBV7-2
CDR3 protein: CASSLPVEDADTQYF
CDR3 DNA: TGTGCCAGCAGCTTACCAGTTGAGGACGCAGATACGCAGTATTTT

D gene: -
J gene: TRBJ2-4
clone size: -
V gene: TRBV6-1
CDR3 protein: CASSDDRGHKNIQYF
CDR3 DNA: TGTGCCAGCAGTGACGACCGGGGCCACAAAAACATTCAGTACTTC

D gene: -
J gene: TRBJ2-2
clone size: -
V gene: TRBV5-1
CDR3 protein: CASSLAPGQINTGELFF
CDR3 DNA: TGCGCCAGCAGCTTGGCCCCAGGACAGATAAACACCGGGGAGCTGTTTTTT

D gene: -
J gene: TRBJ2-1
clone size: -
V gene: TRBV7-9
CDR3 protein: CASSFGPRGNEQFF
CDR3 DNA: TGTGCCAGCAGCTTCGGCCCCAGGGGAAATGAGCAGTTCTTC

D gene: TRBD2
J gene: TRBJ2-1
clone size: -
V gene: TRBV5-6
CDR3 protein: CASSPQLRGGRDEQFF
CDR3 DNA: TGTGCCAGCAGCCCCCAGCTACGGGGGGGGCGGGATGAGCAGTTCTTC

D gene: TRBD2
J gene: TRBJ2-5
clone size: few
V gene: TRBV27
CDR3 protein: CASSPLAGGHQETQYF
CDR3 DNA: TGTGCCAGCAGTCCTCTAGCGGGGGGCCACCAAGAGACCCAGTACTTC

D gene: -
J gene: TRBJ2-3
clone size: many
V gene: TRBV29-1
CDR3 protein: CSVGGTVNTDTQYF
CDR3 DNA: TGCAGCGTTGGGGGGACCGTTAACACAGATACGCAGTATTTT

D gene: TRBD2
J gene: TRBJ2-1
clone size: few
V gene: TRBV29-1
CDR3 protein: CSVEPSGDEQFF
CDR3 DNA: TGCAGCGTTGAGCCGAGCGGGGATGAGCAGTTCTTC

D gene: -
J gene: TRBJ1-2
clone size: -
V gene: TRBV5-1
CDR3 protein: CASRDGGLVADYGYTF
CDR3 DNA: TGCGCCAGCAGGGATGGGGGGCTCGTCGCCGACTATGGCTACACCTTC

D gene: -
J gene: TRBJ2-3
clone size: -
V gene: TRBV12-5
CDR3 protein: CASGPTGTMIHTDTQYF
CDR3 DNA: TGTGCTAGTGGTCCGACCGGGACCATGATACACACAGATACGCAGTATTTT

D gene: -
J gene: TRBJ1-6
clone size: few
V gene: TRBV6-5
CDR3 protein: CASSYSGAGFYSPLHF
CDR3 DNA: TGTGCCAGCAGCTACTCCGGGGCAGGGTTTTATTCACCCCTCCACTTT

D gene: -
J gene: TRBJ1-1
clone size: few
V gene: TRBV3-1
CDR3 protein: CASSQEAIGFPFF
CDR3 DNA: TGTGCCAGCAGCCAAGAAGCTATCGGGTTTCCTTTCTTT

D gene: TRBD1
J gene: TRBJ2-7
clone size: -
V gene: TRBV20-1
CDR3 protein: CSPGQGALSYEQYF
CDR3 DNA: TGCAGTCCAGGACAGGGGGCTCTTTCCTACGAGCAGTACTTC

D gene: -
J gene: TRBJ2-7
clone size: -
V gene: TRBV24-1
CDR3 protein: CATSDFSSSGYEQYF
CDR3 DNA: TGTGCCACCAGTGATTTTTCCTCGTCTGGATACGAGCAGTACTTC

D gene: TRBD2
J gene: TRBJ2-5
clone size: -
V gene: TRBV7-8
CDR3 protein: CVSSLMTSGRPGETQYF
CDR3 DNA: TGTGTCAGCAGCTTAATGACTAGCGGCCGACCGGGGGAGACCCAGTACTTC

D gene: -
J gene: TRBJ2-3
clone size: once
V gene: TRBV6-1
CDR3 protein: CASSEGGYTDTQYF
CDR3 DNA: TGTGCCAGCAGTGAAGGCGGCTACACAGATACGCAGTATTTT

D gene: -
J gene: TRBJ2-7
clone size: -
V gene: TRBV7-2
CDR3 protein: CASSLRGTEQYF
CDR3 DNA: TGTGCCAGCAGCTTAAGGGGTACCGAGCAGTACTTC

D gene: TRBD1
J gene: TRBJ1-2
clone size: -
V gene: TRBV27
CDR3 protein: CASSDTPGGRNYGYTF
CDR3 DNA: TGTGCCAGCAGTGATACCCCAGGGGGACGAAACTATGGCTACACCTTC

D gene: -
J gene: TRBJ2-1
clone size: -
V gene: TRBV11-2
CDR3 protein: CASSSLVTGNNEQFF
CDR3 DNA: TGTGCCAGCAGCTCCCTTGTCACAGGGAACAATGAGCAGTTCTTC

D gene: -
J gene: TRBJ2-7
clone size: many
V gene: TRBV7-2
CDR3 protein: CASSRAGYEQYF
CDR3 DNA: TGTGCCAGCAGCCGCGCGGGATACGAGCAGTACTTC

D gene: TRBD2
J gene: TRBJ2-1
clone size: many
V gene: TRBV10-2
CDR3 protein: CASSDAAGEDEQFF
CDR3 DNA: TGCGCCAGCAGTGATGCAGCGGGGGAGGATGAGCAGTTCTTC

D gene: -
J gene: TRBJ1-2
clone size: -
V gene: TRBV27
CDR3 protein: CASSSTDPTNYDYTF
CDR3 DNA: TGTGCCAGCAGTTCCACAGATCCTACGAACTATGACTACACCTTC

D gene: TRBD2
J gene: TRBJ2-4
clone size: -
V gene: TRBV20-1
CDR3 protein: CSANTLAGDGLSKNIQYF
CDR3 DNA: TGCAGTGCGAACACCCTAGCGGGAGATGGTCTATCCAAAAACATTCAGTACTTC

D gene: -
J gene: TRBJ2-7
clone size: few
V gene: TRBV6-6
CDR3 protein: CASSYSGGYGSEQYF
CDR3 DNA: TGTGCCAGCAGTTACTCGGGCGGGTATGGGTCCGAGCAGTACTTC

D gene: -
J gene: TRBJ2-1
clone size: -
V gene: TRBV9
CDR3 protein: CASSVAGPSLGEQFF
CDR3 DNA: TGTGCCAGCAGCGTAGCGGGGCCCTCCCTTGGTGAGCAGTTCTTC

D gene: TRBD1
J gene: TRBJ2-7
clone size: few
V gene: TRBV20-1
CDR3 protein: CSASRPGQGYEQYF
CDR3 DNA: TGCAGTGCCTCACGCCCGGGACAGGGATACGAGCAGTACTTC

D gene: TRBD1
J gene: TRBJ2-3
clone size: -
V gene: TRBV20-1
CDR3 protein: CSARPGQGTDTQYF
CDR3 DNA: TGCAGTGCTAGACCGGGACAGGGGACAGATACGCAGTATTTT

D gene: -
J gene: TRBJ1-5
clone size: -
V gene: TRBV28
CDR3 protein: CASSYYQGAQPQHF
CDR3 DNA: TGTGCCAGCAGTTACTACCAGGGTGCGCAGCCCCAGCATTTT

D gene: -
J gene: TRBJ1-3
clone size: -
V gene: TRBV7-8
CDR3 protein: CASSLASGSRDTIYF
CDR3 DNA: TGTGCCAGCAGCTTAGCTTCCGGGAGTCGGGACACCATATATTTT

D gene: -
J gene: TRBJ1-1
clone size: -
V gene: TRBV27
CDR3 protein: CASSLLGSPTEAFF
CDR3 DNA: TGTGCCAGCAGTTTATTGGGTTCCCCCACTGAAGCTTTCTTT

D gene: TRBD2
J gene: TRBJ2-7
clone size: few
V gene: TRBV7-9
CDR3 protein: CASSLAGGASGSYEQYF
CDR3 DNA: TGTGCCAGCAGCTTAGCGGGAGGGGCGTCTGGATCCTACGAGCAGTACTTC

D gene: TRBD1
J gene: TRBJ2-5
clone size: few
V gene: TRBV28
CDR3 protein: CASSADRVIEETQYF
CDR3 DNA: TGTGCCAGCAGTGCAGACAGGGTAATCGAGGAGACCCAGTACTTC

D gene: TRBD2
J gene: TRBJ2-3
clone size: -
V gene: TRBV5-1
CDR3 protein: CASSSGLAGGPRADTQYF
CDR3 DNA: TGCGCCAGCAGCTCGGGACTAGCGGGAGGGCCCAGGGCAGATACGCAGTATTTT